A single sample gave rise to the 23 T cell receptor beta chains below, sequenced in a study of shared clonotypes between healthy human individuals (TCRdb year 2020). Library construction relied on the immunoSEQ multiplex PCR assay. As stored in TCRdb, this immuneACCESS dataset retains in-frame rearrangements with V and J assigned. A fraction of the clones does not appear; measured against another copy, unresolved V genes explain less than half of the discrepancy, and the remainder lacks a known reason. For this sample there are 1.6 million or so clones; 98% appear just once. The ten largest account for over 0.3% of the sample. Sequenced: naive CD4+ T cells sorted from blood. The cell subset or site label, as the study defines it: CD45RA+ positively selected. The receptor source for this set is a man aged 30-40 years in good health.

V gene TRBV18 combines with J gene TRBJ1-3; 7 nucleotides agree with TRBD1. V shed 1 base and J 3 bases; nucleotides not matched to a gene: 6. CDR3 length: 16 residues. Germline lookup yields CDR1 KGHSH and CDR2 LQKENI. In nucleotides, the CDR3 is TGTGCCAGCTCACCACGACAGGGTTCGCTTGGAAACACCATATATTTT. Translated, it gives CASSPRQGSLGNTIYF. Combining the CDR3 with reference TRBV18 and TRBJ1-3 gives the whole variable domain NAGVMQNPRHLVRRRGQEARLRCSPMKGHSHVYWYRQLPEEGLKFMVYLQKENIIDESGMPKERFSAEFPKEGPSILRIQQVVRGDSAAYFCASSPRQGSLGNTIYFGEGSWLTVV.

This rearrangement joins TRBV4-2 to TRBJ2-3; TRBD2 matches at 8 bases. V dropped 7 bases and J dropped 5; count of bases not matched to a gene: 5. Germline CDR1 reads LGHNA; CDR2 reads YNFKEQ. This CDR3 is 13 amino acids long. The CDR3 region has the DNA TGTGCCAGCACAGCGGGAGTTGGAGATACGCAGTATTTT. The encoded protein is CASTAGVGDTQYF.

This chain uses TRBV5-1 with TRBJ2-2; D is possibly TRBD1 (5 bases). This CDR3 is 16 amino acids long. The V end lost 0 bases, the J end lost 7 bases, and 16 bases lay between the germline ends. Germline V CDR1 and CDR2: SGHRS, YFSETQ. CDR3 sequence reads: CASSLEGDIVSGELFF. The CDR3 DNA is TGCGCCAGCAGCTTGGAAGGGGATATTGTCAGCGGGGAGCTGTTTTTT.

The chain uses TRBV4-1 and TRBJ2-4; 7 bases align to TRBD2. Per germline, CDR1 MGHRA and CDR2 YSYEKL. The CDR3 runs to 14 residues. J gave up 6 bases and V 7 bases, and 9 bases lay outside the gene matches. This chain's CDR3 is CASTTPGTTNIQYF. CDR3 DNA sequence: TGCGCCAGCACAACCCCCGGGACTACAAACATTCAGTACTTC.

V gene TRBV7-9 combines with J gene TRBJ2-2; TRBD1 agrees at 11 bases. CDR3 length equals 15 residues. The V gene end was trimmed by 5 bases and the J gene end by 7 bases; junction bases not matched to a gene: 6. CDR1 is SEHNR, CDR2 FQNEAQ, per germline (reference sequence). The CDR3 region has the DNA TGTGCCAGCAGCGCGGACAGGGGGCCGATCGGGGAGCTGTTTTTT. Translating it yields CASSADRGPIGELFF. The full variable domain, with the rest looked up from reference TRBV7-9 and TRBJ2-2, is DTGVSQNPRHKITKRGQNVTFRCDPISEHNRLYWYRQTLGQGPEFLTYFQNEAQLEKSRLLSDRFSAERPKGSFSTLEIQRTEQGDSAMYLCASSADRGPIGELFFGEGSRLTVL.

CDR3 nucleotides: TGTGCCAGTAGTATCCCTCTGAAGCGGGGCCGCACAGATACGCAGTATTTT. Amino acids: CASSIPLKRGRTDTQYF. The chain employs TRBV19 and TRBJ2-3; 7 bases are a match to TRBD2. The CDR3 length is 17 residues. V dropped 3 bases and J dropped 1; count of bases not matched to a gene: 10. CDR1 and CDR2 (germline): LNHDA, SQIVND (reference sequence).

The rearrangement uses TRBV27 and TRBJ2-7, with D possibly being TRBD2 (6 bases). V was clipped by 2 bases and J by 2 bases, with 13 bases between them. Looked up from germline, CDR1 is MNHEY and CDR2 is SMNVEV (reference sequence). CDR3 length equals 15 residues. CDR3 region: CASSLPGLKPYEQYF. CDR3 DNA: TGTGCCAGCAGTTTACCGGGACTGAAACCCTACGAGCAGTACTTC.

The CDR3 spells CASSPLAGGELFF. The CDR3 nucleotides are TGTGCCAGCAGCCCCTTGGCGGGCGGGGAGCTGTTTTTT. This chain connects TRBV7-3 to TRBJ2-2; D possibly corresponds to TRBD2 (5 bases). This CDR3 comprises 13 residues. V lost 5 bases and J lost 7, with 11 bases in between. Germline lookup yields CDR1 SGHTA and CDR2 FQGTGA. The full variable domain, its missing parts supplied by reference TRBV7-3 and TRBJ2-2, is GAGVSQTPSNKVTEKGKYVELRCDPISGHTALYWYRQSLGQGPEFLIYFQGTGAADDSGLPNDRFFAVRPEGSVSTLKIQRTERGDSAVYLCASSPLAGGELFFGEGSRLTVL.

The chain uses TRBV18 and TRBJ1-4, with a possible D match to TRBD1 (5 bases). The CDR3 has 14 amino acids. V dropped 3 bases and J dropped 4 bases, with 9 bases sitting between them. In germline, CDR1 is KGHSH, CDR2 LQKENI. CDR3 in DNA: TGTGCCAGCTCACCCAAGGGGCTTAATGAAAAACTGTTTTTT. The encoded protein is CASSPKGLNEKLFF.

The CDR3 sequence: CASSPLTSGGSYNEQFF. The DNA of the CDR3 is TGTGCCAGCAGCCCCTTGACTAGCGGGGGCTCCTACAATGAGCAGTTCTTC. The V gene is TRBV5-6, the J gene TRBJ2-1; TRBD2 aligns across 12 bases. From germline, CDR1 is SGHDT and CDR2 YYEEEE. The CDR3 spans 17 residues. After removal of 4 bases from V and 0 bases from J, the junction contained 5 bases not matched to a gene. The variable domain in full, completed from reference TRBV5-6 and TRBJ2-1, reads DAGVTQSPTHLIKTRGQQVTLRCSPKSGHDTVSWYQQALGQGPQFIFQYYEEEERQRGNFPDRFSGHQFPNYSSELNVNALLLGDSALYLCASSPLTSGGSYNEQFFGPGTRLTVL.

This clone has just one count. This sample includes further DNA sequences coding for the same CDR3. The V and J genes are TRBV14 and TRBJ2-7, with TRBD1 as a possible D gene (6 bases). This CDR3 region has 13 residues. Per the germline V gene, CDR1 is SGHDN and CDR2 is FVKESK. V was shortened by 4 bases and J by 3 bases, with 10 bases between the two germline ends. CDR3 nucleotide sequence: TGTGCCAGCAGCCGGACAGACCGCTACGAGCAGTACTTC. Residues: CASSRTDRYEQYF.

The chain links TRBV5-1 to TRBJ2-5, with 10 bases fitting TRBD1. V shed 0 bases, J shed 5 bases, and the junction held 4 bases outside the gene matches. This CDR3 has 15 amino acids. Germline CDR1 is SGHRS and CDR2 is YFSETQ. The CDR3 nucleotides are TGCGCCAGCAGCTTGGGACAGGGGGCTTGGGAGACCCAGTACTTC. The encoded protein is CASSLGQGAWETQYF. Combining the CDR3 with reference TRBV5-1 and TRBJ2-5 gives the whole variable domain KAGVTQTPRYLIKTRGQQVTLSCSPISGHRSVSWYQQTPGQGLQFLFEYFSETQRNKGNFPGRFSGRQFSNSRSEMNVSTLELGDSALYLCASSLGQGAWETQYFGPGTRLLVL.

The V gene is TRBV19, the J gene TRBJ2-1, with D perhaps TRBD2 (6 bases). Trimming left V 4 bases short and J 3 bases short, with 10 bases between. The length of the CDR3 is 14 residues. In germline, CDR1 is LNHDA, CDR2 SQIVND (reference sequence). The CDR3 here is CASSSGVIYNEQFF. The DNA of the CDR3 is TGTGCCAGTAGTAGCGGGGTTATCTACAATGAGCAGTTCTTC.

This rearrangement joins TRBV4-1 to TRBJ2-2, with D uncertain. Germline CDR1 is MGHRA and CDR2 is YSYEKL. V gave up 0 bases and J gave up 5 bases, with 4 bases separating them. This CDR3 is 13 amino acids long. CDR3 residues: CASSQEKTGELFF. The CDR3, as DNA: TGCGCCAGCAGCCAAGAGAAAACCGGGGAGCTGTTTTTT.

The V call is TRBV28, the J call TRBJ2-3, with TRBD2 matching 8 bases. The germline gives CDR1 MDHEN, CDR2 SYDVKM. CDR3 length: 14 residues. Trimming took 9 bases from V and 1 from J; bases not matched to a gene: 6. In DNA form, the CDR3 reads TGTGCCAGTGGACTAGCCGCGGGCACAGATACGCAGTATTTT. Translation gives CASGLAAGTDTQYF.

V is TRBV7-9 and J is TRBJ2-1; no clear D. Germline lookup yields CDR1 SEHNR and CDR2 FQNEAQ (reference sequence). V dropped 3 bases and J dropped 7 bases, with 10 bases sitting between them. This CDR3 has 13 amino acids. CDR3 DNA: TGTGCCAGCAGCTTTGACAAGGCGAATGAGCAGTTCTTC. The encoded protein is CASSFDKANEQFF.

The chain recombines TRBV2 with TRBJ2-7; TRBD1 matches 8 bases. Germline CDR1 and CDR2: SNHLY and FYNNEI. Trimming at V came to 6 bases and at J to 0 bases, leaving 4 bases not matched to a gene. The CDR3 covers 14 residues. The CDR3 here is CASRGRGLSYEQYF. CDR3 bases: TGTGCCAGCAGGGGCAGGGGGCTCTCCTACGAGCAGTACTTC.

This sequence joins TRBV7-6 and TRBJ2-1; TRBD2 aligns across 13 bases. CDR3 length: 16 amino acids. The ends lost 6 bases at V and 8 bases at J; junction bases unmatched: 10. Germline V gene sequence: CDR1 SGHVS, CDR2 FNYEAQ. The CDR3 coding sequence is TGTGCCAGCAGACAAACCGGGACTAGCGGGAACTATGAGCAGTTCTTC. It yields the protein CASRQTGTSGNYEQFF.

The chain has TRBV28 and TRBJ2-7; D is undetermined. The CDR3 covers 14 residues. The V end was cut by 6 bases, the J end by 0 bases, with 12 bases between. The V gene's germline CDR1 is MDHEN and CDR2 SYDVKM. CDR3 amino acids: CASSPRASSYEQYF. The CDR3 DNA follows: TGTGCCAGCAGCCCCCGGGCTAGCTCCTACGAGCAGTACTTC.

The gene calls are TRBV27 and TRBJ2-1; 12 nucleotides line up with TRBD2. The CDR3 sequence is 15 residues long. Per germline, CDR1 MNHEY and CDR2 SMNVEV (reference sequence). The ends lost 5 bases at V and 8 bases at J; junction bases unmatched: 7. The DNA of the CDR3 is TGTGCCAGCAGTCCTAGCGGGAGGGCCGGAGATGAGCAGTTCTTC. Translated: CASSPSGRAGDEQFF.

The rearrangement links TRBV5-1 to TRBJ2-7, with D unresolved. V was shortened by 2 bases and J by 2 bases, with 8 bases between the two germline ends. The CDR3 contains 13 residues. The germline CDR1 and CDR2 sequences are SGHRS and YFSETQ. The CDR3 protein is CASSFTATYEQYF. The CDR3 DNA sequence: TGCGCCAGCAGCTTTACAGCGACCTACGAGCAGTACTTC. Complete variable domain (other parts from reference TRBV5-1 and TRBJ2-7): KAGVTQTPRYLIKTRGQQVTLSCSPISGHRSVSWYQQTPGQGLQFLFEYFSETQRNKGNFPGRFSGRQFSNSRSEMNVSTLELGDSALYLCASSFTATYEQYFGPGTRLTVT.

This clone was observed a single time. This sequence joins TRBV12-2 and TRBJ2-1; no DNA check was done on the table's D call, TRBD1. TRBV12-2 is a pseudogene. The CDR3 is made up of 14 amino acids. The CDR3 spells CASRLIGRYNEQFF. In DNA, the CDR3 is TGTGCAAGTCGCCTCATTGGGCGCTACAATGAGCAGTTCTTC.

V gene TRBV5-6 combines with J gene TRBJ2-7, with D possibly called TRBD1 or TRBD2 (5 bases each). CDR1 is SGHDT and CDR2 is YYEEEE in the germline V gene. V was shortened by 5 bases and J by 7 bases, with 19 bases between the two germline ends. The length of the CDR3 is 14 residues. CDR3 region: CASRLSRGQWEQYF. CDR3 sequence (DNA): TGTGCCAGCAGGTTGAGCCGGGGCCAGTGGGAGCAGTACTTC.